This T cell receptor beta chain was recorded in a study of neurological immune-mediated disorders. Whole-study results and caveats: HTLV-1-associated myelopathy had the most TCR clonal expansion, whereas multiple sclerosis had the least (lower than in healthy controls).

This clonotype was seen ten or more times. Its matching antigen is unknown. Regarding time point: technical triplicate 3. PBMCs stored at -80 C, 2 million in total, were the source of the unsorted libraries. cDNA synthesis was performed by 5'RACE with 10-nucleotide random UMIs. TCRdb reprocessed the 5' RACE reads via MiXCR and lists one record per CDR3 protein. Of about 44,000 distinct CDR3 sequences in the sample, roughly a fifth were seen once. This CDR3 is 14 amino acids long. V was pared by 2 bases and J by 7 bases, with 15 bases between. Looked up from germline, CDR1 is GTSNPN and CDR2 is SVGIG (reference sequence).

The sequence was obtained from a man in his 60s with HTLV-1-associated myelopathy (HAM/TSP). The material sequenced was PBMCs. This rearrangement joins TRBV30 to TRBJ2-1, with D unclear. The CDR3, as DNA: TGTGCCTGGAGTCCGGTAGGCCCGTGGAATGAGCAGTTCTTC. Its protein product is CAWSPVGPWNEQFF. The variable domain in full, with the rest retrieved from reference TRBV30 and TRBJ2-1, is SQTIHQWPATLVQPVGSPLSLECTVEGTSNPNLYWYRQAAGRGLQLLFYSVGIGQISSEVPQNLSASRPQDRQFILSSKKLLLSDSGFYLCAWSPVGPWNEQFFGPGTRLTVL.